This TCR beta chain emerged from a study of T-cell reconstitution after alpha-beta-depleted transplantation in children. CDR3 length: 11 amino acids. V was cut by 6 bases and J by 4 bases, with 4 bases left in between. The germline V gene encodes CDR1 SGHTA and CDR2 FQGNSA. Preparing the TCRbeta library involved the use of unique molecular identifiers. TCRdb re-analysed the PCR reads in MiXCR, keeping a single row per CDR3 protein. In the table there are 600,000 to 700,000 distinct CDR3 sequences, 16% of which are singletons. Ten or more counts support this clonotype. The chain recombines TRBV7-2 with TRBJ1-3, with D uncertain. Source: PBMCs from the stem cell graft donor, taken from the stem cell graft. This receptor was obtained from a human donor who donated a stem cell graft to a child with acute myeloid leukemia. CDR3: CASRNGNTIYF. The CDR3 DNA reads TGTGCCAGCAGGAACGGAAACACCATATATTTT.